This is a list of T cell receptor beta chains from one sample in a study of multiple sclerosis patients with progressive multifocal leukoencephalopathy. Produced via immunoSEQ multiplex PCR; TCRdb's table is partial and in-frame only. The profile shows 20,000 to 30,000 clones, more than 85% of them singletons. The sequences come from PBMCs, collected from a patient treated with natalizumab. The receptors were sampled from a man aged 25-45 years with multiple sclerosis. Both conserved end residues are part of each CDR3. Fields, in order: V gene, J gene, D gene, CDR3 protein. The D gene is left open where the match is weak.

v_gene: TRBV9
j_gene: TRBJ1-1
d_gene: NA
CDR3aa: CASSRTATEAFF

v_gene: TRBV29-1
j_gene: TRBJ1-1
d_gene: NA
CDR3aa: CSVEDLVTSGGAFF

v_gene: TRBV5-1
j_gene: TRBJ2-5
d_gene: TRBD2
CDR3aa: CASSYTSVIGETQYF

v_gene: TRBV10-1
j_gene: TRBJ1-2
d_gene: NA
CDR3aa: CASRRTNSGYTF

v_gene: TRBV19
j_gene: TRBJ2-3
d_gene: TRBD1
CDR3aa: CASSPIGQGTDTQYF

v_gene: TRBV19
j_gene: TRBJ1-4
d_gene: TRBD1
CDR3aa: CASSIRPGQGGEKLFF

v_gene: TRBV5-4
j_gene: TRBJ2-1
d_gene: TRBD2
CDR3aa: CASSVTSGKGNEQFF

v_gene: TRBV6-6
j_gene: TRBJ2-1
d_gene: NA
CDR3aa: CASSYLGGSYNEQFF

v_gene: TRBV6-1
j_gene: TRBJ1-1
d_gene: TRBD1
CDR3aa: CASSGGQLMNTEAFF

v_gene: TRBV21-1
j_gene: TRBJ2-4
d_gene: NA
CDR3aa: CASPQGARNIQYF

v_gene: TRBV18
j_gene: TRBJ2-7
d_gene: NA
CDR3aa: CASSPGYEQYF

v_gene: TRBV6-1
j_gene: TRBJ2-6
d_gene: NA
CDR3aa: CASSEPSSGANVLTF

v_gene: TRBV19
j_gene: TRBJ1-1
d_gene: TRBD1
CDR3aa: CASSSRGTGAEAFF

v_gene: TRBV5-1
j_gene: TRBJ2-5
d_gene: NA
CDR3aa: CASSSGRQETQYF

v_gene: TRBV5-5
j_gene: TRBJ1-2
d_gene: NA
CDR3aa: CASSLWQGYGYTF

v_gene: TRBV4-2
j_gene: TRBJ1-4
d_gene: TRBD1
CDR3aa: CASSRGGLGVGEKLFF

v_gene: TRBV9
j_gene: TRBJ2-5
d_gene: TRBD2
CDR3aa: CASSPRPGGETQYF

v_gene: TRBV19
j_gene: TRBJ1-5
d_gene: TRBD1
CDR3aa: CASSTFGGTGYQPQHF

v_gene: TRBV5-1
j_gene: TRBJ2-7
d_gene: TRBD1
CDR3aa: CASSFDRGGSEQYF

v_gene: TRBV4-3
j_gene: TRBJ1-2
d_gene: NA
CDR3aa: CASSQDVLVYGYTF

v_gene: TRBV27
j_gene: TRBJ2-1
d_gene: NA
CDR3aa: CASRGIAGAGGEQFF

v_gene: TRBV15
j_gene: TRBJ2-1
d_gene: NA
CDR3aa: CATTPVISGRNEQFF

v_gene: TRBV27
j_gene: TRBJ1-2
d_gene: TRBD1
CDR3aa: CASSLLDRGYGYTF

v_gene: TRBV18
j_gene: TRBJ2-7
d_gene: TRBD1
CDR3aa: CASSRDRSYEQYF

v_gene: TRBV4-3
j_gene: TRBJ1-2
d_gene: NA
CDR3aa: CASSQVMTGAHGYTF

v_gene: TRBV30
j_gene: TRBJ2-1
d_gene: NA
CDR3aa: CAWSGGRDEQFF

v_gene: TRBV5-4
j_gene: TRBJ2-6
d_gene: NA
CDR3aa: CASSYVDPGANVLTF

v_gene: TRBV7-2
j_gene: TRBJ2-6
d_gene: TRBD2
CDR3aa: CASSLLGGSTGANVLTF

v_gene: TRBV7-2
j_gene: TRBJ2-5
d_gene: NA
CDR3aa: CASSLGGRETQYF

v_gene: TRBV7-2
j_gene: TRBJ1-1
d_gene: TRBD1
CDR3aa: CASRRDRGRENTEAFF

v_gene: TRBV27
j_gene: TRBJ2-1
d_gene: NA
CDR3aa: CASSPVDRRPDEQFF

v_gene: TRBV7-9
j_gene: TRBJ2-2
d_gene: TRBD1
CDR3aa: CASSSLGTGLGELFF

v_gene: TRBV7-9
j_gene: TRBJ2-1
d_gene: NA
CDR3aa: CASSPGTASYNEQFF

v_gene: TRBV16
j_gene: TRBJ2-7
d_gene: NA
CDR3aa: CASSRTRSYEQYF

v_gene: TRBV9
j_gene: TRBJ2-3
d_gene: NA
CDR3aa: CASSVGGNADTQYF

v_gene: TRBV30
j_gene: TRBJ2-1
d_gene: TRBD2
CDR3aa: CAWRGSGRAGNEQFF

v_gene: TRBV5-4
j_gene: TRBJ1-2
d_gene: TRBD1
CDR3aa: CASSRTGDYGYTF

v_gene: TRBV6-6
j_gene: TRBJ1-6
d_gene: NA
CDR3aa: CASSYSNRALRGALHF